This is a list of T cell receptor beta chains from one sample in a study of cytomegalovirus exposure and HLA in healthy donors. Some clones are missing from TCRdb's copy, which holds only in-frame ones; the method was immunoSEQ multiplex PCR. The sample holds some 70,000 clones, 60% to 75% seen once. The sequenced sample consisted of PBMCs. These receptors were collected from a male donor in good health and CMV-seropositive. CDR3s include the opening cysteine and the closing phenylalanine or tryptophan. Fields, in order: CDR3 length, clone size, J gene, V gene, D gene, CDR3 protein, CDR3 DNA. D genes are given only for firm matches. Some rows mark clone size as missing; the rest say once, few, many or name a class of expanded clone.

cdr3_length: 14
clone_size: NA
j_call: TRBJ2-3
v_call: TRBV30
d_call: NA
cdr3_aa: CAWSTGGYTDTQYF
cdr3_nt: TGTGCCTGGAGTACTGGAGGGTACACAGATACGCAGTATTTT

cdr3_length: 14
clone_size: NA
j_call: TRBJ2-7
v_call: TRBV11-2
d_call: TRBD1
cdr3_aa: CASSLGQRGDEQYF
cdr3_nt: TGTGCCAGCAGCTTGGGACAGAGAGGCGACGAGCAGTACTTC

cdr3_length: 17
clone_size: NA
j_call: TRBJ2-7
v_call: TRBV19
d_call: TRBD2
cdr3_aa: CASSIDHLAGTAYEQYF
cdr3_nt: TGTGCCAGTAGTATAGATCATCTAGCGGGAACCGCCTACGAGCAGTACTTC

cdr3_length: 14
clone_size: NA
j_call: TRBJ2-7
v_call: TRBV5-1
d_call: TRBD2
cdr3_aa: CASRAGTSGLQQYF
cdr3_nt: TGCGCCAGCAGGGCCGGGACTAGCGGACTCCAGCAGTACTTC

cdr3_length: 15
clone_size: NA
j_call: TRBJ2-3
v_call: TRBV11-1
d_call: NA
cdr3_aa: CASSQGQPGQDTQYF
cdr3_nt: TGTGCCAGCAGCCAAGGACAGCCGGGTCAGGATACGCAGTATTTT

cdr3_length: 15
clone_size: NA
j_call: TRBJ1-5
v_call: TRBV9
d_call: NA
cdr3_aa: CASSLGTLSNQPQHF
cdr3_nt: TGTGCCAGCAGCCTCGGGACTTTGAGCAATCAGCCCCAGCATTTT

cdr3_length: 13
clone_size: NA
j_call: TRBJ2-5
v_call: TRBV6-1
d_call: NA
cdr3_aa: CASHGRLQETQYF
cdr3_nt: TGTGCCAGCCATGGCAGACTCCAAGAGACCCAGTACTTC

cdr3_length: 15
clone_size: NA
j_call: TRBJ2-7
v_call: TRBV11-2
d_call: NA
cdr3_aa: CASSILFSGSYEQYF
cdr3_nt: TGTGCCAGCAGCATACTATTTTCAGGGTCCTACGAGCAGTACTTC

cdr3_length: 15
clone_size: NA
j_call: TRBJ2-7
v_call: TRBV10-2
d_call: TRBD1
cdr3_aa: CASRDRGIQPREQYF
cdr3_nt: TGCGCCAGCAGGGACAGGGGGATCCAGCCGCGGGAGCAGTACTTC

cdr3_length: 15
clone_size: NA
j_call: TRBJ1-4
v_call: TRBV6-5
d_call: NA
cdr3_aa: CASRAFQGRNEKLFF
cdr3_nt: TGTGCCAGCAGAGCCTTTCAGGGGAGAAATGAAAAACTGTTTTTT

cdr3_length: 12
clone_size: NA
j_call: TRBJ2-3
v_call: TRBV30
d_call: NA
cdr3_aa: CAWSTTTDTQYF
cdr3_nt: TGTGCCTGGAGTACTACCACAGATACGCAGTATTTT

cdr3_length: 16
clone_size: few
j_call: TRBJ1-5
v_call: TRBV7-9
d_call: NA
cdr3_aa: CSSSSGGAHSNQPQHF
cdr3_nt: TGTTCCAGCAGCTCTGGCGGGGCCCATAGCAATCAGCCCCAGCATTTT

cdr3_length: 14
clone_size: few
j_call: TRBJ2-2
v_call: TRBV30
d_call: NA
cdr3_aa: CAWSVPRDTGELFF
cdr3_nt: TGTGCCTGGAGTGTCCCGCGGGACACCGGGGAGCTGTTTTTT

cdr3_length: 14
clone_size: NA
j_call: TRBJ1-6
v_call: TRBV12-5
d_call: NA
cdr3_aa: CASGPEAYNSPLHF
cdr3_nt: TGTGCTAGTGGTCCCGAGGCGTATAATTCACCCCTCCACTTT

cdr3_length: 17
clone_size: NA
j_call: TRBJ1-4
v_call: TRBV7-2
d_call: NA
cdr3_aa: CASSLDLGPATNEKLFF
cdr3_nt: TGTGCCAGCAGCTTAGATCTGGGCCCTGCAACTAATGAAAAACTGTTTTTT

cdr3_length: 14
clone_size: NA
j_call: TRBJ2-7
v_call: TRBV4-2
d_call: NA
cdr3_aa: CASSQDEVVGEQYF
cdr3_nt: TGTGCCAGCAGCCAAGATGAGGTGGTAGGCGAGCAGTACTTC

cdr3_length: 13
clone_size: NA
j_call: TRBJ1-2
v_call: TRBV6-5
d_call: NA
cdr3_aa: CASSYSNGYGYTF
cdr3_nt: TGTGCCAGCAGTTACTCGAACGGCTATGGCTACACCTTC

cdr3_length: 16
clone_size: NA
j_call: TRBJ1-2
v_call: TRBV19
d_call: TRBD1
cdr3_aa: CASSIIDRDRGYGYTF
cdr3_nt: TGTGCCAGTAGTATAATCGACCGGGACAGGGGCTATGGCTACACCTTC

cdr3_length: 12
clone_size: NA
j_call: TRBJ2-7
v_call: TRBV7-2
d_call: NA
cdr3_aa: CASSLTGYEQYF
cdr3_nt: TGTGCCAGCAGTCTCACAGGGTACGAGCAGTACTTC

cdr3_length: 13
clone_size: NA
j_call: TRBJ2-7
v_call: TRBV5-5
d_call: NA
cdr3_aa: CASRSTPSYEQYF
cdr3_nt: TGTGCCAGCAGGTCGACACCGTCCTACGAGCAGTACTTC

cdr3_length: 15
clone_size: NA
j_call: TRBJ2-1
v_call: TRBV9
d_call: TRBD1
cdr3_aa: CASSVGTGGLRLQFF
cdr3_nt: TGTGCCAGCAGCGTCGGGACAGGGGGCCTAAGATTACAGTTCTTC

cdr3_length: 14
clone_size: NA
j_call: TRBJ2-1
v_call: TRBV29-1
d_call: NA
cdr3_aa: CSASTQLSYNEQFF
cdr3_nt: TGCAGCGCCTCGACTCAACTCTCCTACAATGAGCAGTTCTTC

cdr3_length: 17
clone_size: NA
j_call: TRBJ2-1
v_call: TRBV7-3
d_call: TRBD2
cdr3_aa: CASSLLGGGVINNEQFF
cdr3_nt: TGTGCCAGCAGCTTATTGGGCGGGGGGGTGATTAACAATGAGCAGTTCTTC

cdr3_length: 14
clone_size: NA
j_call: TRBJ2-5
v_call: TRBV7-3
d_call: NA
cdr3_aa: CASSFQGLQETQYF
cdr3_nt: TGTGCCAGCAGCTTTCAAGGACTCCAAGAGACCCAGTACTTC

cdr3_length: 16
clone_size: NA
j_call: TRBJ2-1
v_call: TRBV27
d_call: NA
cdr3_aa: CATRSQGPLSYNEQFF
cdr3_nt: TGTGCCACAAGGTCCCAGGGGCCTCTATCCTACAATGAGCAGTTCTTC

cdr3_length: 17
clone_size: NA
j_call: TRBJ2-3
v_call: TRBV11-2
d_call: TRBD2
cdr3_aa: CASSLYTSGSPTDTQYF
cdr3_nt: TGTGCCAGCAGCTTATATACTAGCGGGAGTCCAACAGATACGCAGTATTTT